This T cell receptor beta chain was recovered during a study of Tregs in tolerant kidney transplant recipients. Looking at the study overall: Mixed chimerism was transient after nonmyeloablative marrow transplants from related graft donors.

Unstimulated Tregs (CD4+CD25+CD127-) and CD4+CD25- non-Tregs were sorted from PBMCs. General observations from the study: Few patients were studied, so findings need validation in larger groups. This study did not directly address biological reproducibility.

Generated by immunoSEQ multiplex PCR, the TCRdb table keeps only in-frame clones and is missing some. In the table there are about 100,000 clones, 90% of which are singletons. This clone was counted only a few times. Its antigen remains unidentified. Trimming took off 4 bases at V and 4 bases at J, with 5 bases between the two ends. CDR1 is MNHEY and CDR2 is SMNVEV in the germline V gene (reference sequence). The CDR3 is made up of 11 amino acids. The TCR was taken from a human donor who received a combined kidney and bone marrow transplant. Sequences were derived from CD4+ T cells from blood, sampled before the transplant. The chain combines TRBV27 with TRBJ2-7; TRBD1 might be the D (5 bases). CDR3 nucleotides: TGTGCCAGCAGTTCAGGGTACGAGCAGTACTTC. It yields the protein CASSSGYEQYF.